The 2 T cell receptor beta chains below come from one sample, sequenced in a study of shared clonotypes between healthy human individuals. Profiled with immunoSEQ multiplex PCR; TCRdb holds only in-frame clones, not every one. In the table there are about 2,500,000 clones, around nine tenths of which are singletons. Specimen: naive CD4+ T cells sorted from blood. The subset here: CD45RA+ positively selected. All receptors derive from a young man in good health.

V usage is TRBV5-6 and J usage is TRBJ1-2; D is possibly TRBD1 (5 bases). Trimming pared 0 bases from V and 5 bases from J, leaving 17 bases between. Germline CDR1 reads SGHDT; CDR2 reads YYEEEE. The CDR3 spans 16 residues. CDR3 sequence: CASSLGSRQPTYGYTF. DNA for the CDR3: TGTGCCAGCAGCTTGGGATCCCGACAGCCAACTTATGGCTACACCTTC.

V and J are TRBV18 and TRBJ2-1; a possible D gene is TRBD2 (6 bases). Trimming removed 3 bases at V and 5 bases at J, with 17 bases between. The CDR3 is made up of 16 amino acids. CDR1 and CDR2 from the germline V gene are KGHSH and LQKENI. In DNA, the CDR3 is TGTGCCAGCTCACCCAACGGAGGGGCGATAAACAATGAGCAGTTCTTC. This gives the protein CASSPNGGAINNEQFF.